This T cell receptor beta chain comes out of a study of blood T cell repertoires in COVID-19. Across the study: Specimens from acute and convalescent COVID-19 originated in the United States, Italy and Spain.

Original data processing: Reference gene primer amplification yielded estimated nucleated cell counts. The assay was immunoSEQ multiplex PCR, and TCRdb's table has in-frame clones only and misses some. V, J and clone size are those of that table, while D and trimming were read from the DNA. The table lists under 250,000 clones, roughly 83% of them singletons. This CDR3 is built from 16 residues. The V gene lost 2 bases and the J gene lost 2 bases, with 17 bases spanning the gap. Germline CDR1 SGHRS, CDR2 YFSETQ. This TCR was sampled from a man aged 80 or over with acute or convalescent COVID-19. The J gene is TRBJ2-7, the V gene TRBV5-1, with TRBD2 as a possible D gene (6 bases). Sequenced input: peripheral blood. CDR3 DNA: TGCGCCAGCAGCTTAGGCGGGGCTGTCCCTACCTACGAGCAGTACTTC. This codes for CASSLGGAVPTYEQYF.